The source of this T cell receptor beta chain is a study of OX40 agonist ivuxolimab in advanced cancers. The overall study: Hepatocellular carcinoma, melanoma, renal cell or head and neck cancer affected the dose-escalation patients. Participants averaged about 66 years of age (range about 23 to 80) and were around 80% male. Prior therapy, whether anti-PD-1, anti-PD-L1 or anti-CTLA-4, was allowed, and less than 45% had some.

Profiled with immunoSEQ multiplex PCR; TCRdb holds only in-frame clones, not every one. Of tens of thousands of clones in the sample, about 78% were seen once. V dropped 2 bases and J dropped 3 bases, with 13 bases sitting between them. The CDR3 consists of 15 residues. Germline V gene sequence: CDR1 MNHEY, CDR2 SVGAGI. Exclusion applied to patients with autoimmune disease history or systemic immunosuppression. The origin of this receptor is an adult with an advanced solid tumor such as melanoma, head and neck, liver or kidney cancer. The rearrangement links TRBV6-5 to TRBJ1-1; weak D call: TRBD1 (6 bases). Sequencing was performed on CD4+ or CD8+ T cells sorted from blood, taken in a trial of the OX40 agonist ivuxolimab. The CDR3 loop is CASSYNGQLDTEAFF. In DNA, the CDR3 is TGTGCCAGCAGTTACAACGGACAGCTCGACACTGAAGCTTTCTTT.